The 10 T cell receptor beta chains in this list originate from one sample, sequenced in a study of cytomegalovirus exposure and HLA in healthy donors. The PCR employed 60 Vbeta primers together with 13 Jbeta primers. Profiled with immunoSEQ multiplex PCR; TCRdb holds only in-frame clones, not every one. The sample holds some 65,000 clones; approximately 60% are singletons and the top ten take 2.5% to 3.5%. Source material: PBMCs. The receptors shown here come from a young man in good health and CMV-seronegative.

A few counts support this clone. The chain links TRBV11-2 to TRBJ2-1, with a tentative D call TRBD2 (6 bases). Trimming took off 1 base at V and 8 bases at J, with 18 bases between the two ends. CDR3 size: 16 residues. Germline loops: CDR1 SGHAT, CDR2 FQNNGV. The CDR3: CASSLGWGVGSDEQFF. CDR3 in DNA: TGTGCCAGCAGCTTAGGTTGGGGGGTCGGCTCGGATGAGCAGTTCTTC.

The chain recombines TRBV15 with TRBJ1-1; a possible D gene is TRBD1 (6 bases). V was pared by 5 bases and J by 9 bases, with 13 bases between. Per germline, CDR1 LNHNV and CDR2 YYDKDF (reference sequence). CDR3 length equals 12 residues. The CDR3 protein is CATSLQGRKAFF. The CDR3 bases are TGTGCCACCAGCCTACAGGGACGGAAAGCTTTCTTT.

This clone was recorded only once. V usage is TRBV9 and J usage is TRBJ2-3, with D uncertain. CDR1 SGDLS and CDR2 YYNGEE come from the germline V gene. V lost 2 bases and J 6 bases, leaving 16 bases between the germline ends. The CDR3 contains 15 residues. This chain's CDR3 is CASSVSSFAGDTQYF. Written as DNA, the CDR3 is TGTGCCAGCAGCGTGAGTAGTTTTGCCGGGGATACGCAGTATTTT.

The CDR3 coding sequence is TGTGCCAGCAGCTTCGACAGGGGCTCCTACTACGAGCAGTACTTC. It yields the protein CASSFDRGSYYEQYF. The chain uses TRBV7-2 and TRBJ2-7; 8 bases align to TRBD1. Germline V CDR1 and CDR2: SGHTA, FQGNSA. The CDR3 is 15 residues long. After removal of 3 bases from V and 3 bases from J, the junction contained 7 bases not matched to a gene.

The gene calls are TRBV11-2 and TRBJ1-1; D possibly corresponds to TRBD1 (6 bases). CDR3 length equals 14 residues. Germline V gene sequence: CDR1 SGHAT, CDR2 FQNNGV. Trimming pared 1 base from V and 4 bases from J, leaving 10 bases between. The CDR3 loop reads CASSLARGGTEAFF. The CDR3 DNA is TGTGCCAGCAGCTTAGCGCGAGGGGGCACTGAAGCTTTCTTT.

V gene TRBV9 combines with J gene TRBJ1-5; TRBD1 aligns across 9 bases. The CDR3 is made up of 15 amino acids. From germline, CDR1 is SGDLS and CDR2 YYNGEE. V gave up 4 bases and J gave up 5 bases; unmatched junction bases: 7. CDR3 region: CASSLGTGQYQPQHF. In DNA form, the CDR3 reads TGTGCCAGCAGCCTCGGGACAGGGCAGTATCAGCCCCAGCATTTT.

This clone was counted a single time. The chain recombines TRBV30 with TRBJ1-4; 7 bases agree with TRBD1. Germline values: CDR1 GTSNPN, CDR2 SVGIG (reference sequence). This CDR3 region has 12 residues. Trimming took 8 bases from V and 8 from J; bases not matched to a gene: 8. CDR3 amino acids: CAIDRVGEKLFF. CDR3 DNA sequence: TGTGCCATAGACAGGGTTGGGGAAAAACTGTTTTTT. Filled out from reference TRBV30 and TRBJ1-4, the complete variable domain reads SQTIHQWPATLVQPVGSPLSLECTVEGTSNPNLYWYRQAAGRGLQLLFYSVGIGQISSEVPQNLSASRPQDRQFILSSKKLLLSDSGFYLCAIDRVGEKLFFGSGTQLSVL.

This chain uses TRBV7-2 with TRBJ1-2, with a weak D call TRBD1 (5 bases). The CDR3 covers 14 residues. CDR1 and CDR2 from the germline V gene are SGHTA and FQGNSA. V was shortened by 1 base and J by 8 bases, with 14 bases between the two germline ends. The CDR3, as DNA: TGTGCCAGCAGCTTAGATGGTAGATCAGGGGGCTACACCTTC. Protein: CASSLDGRSGGYTF.

The rearrangement joins TRBV9 to TRBJ1-6; possibly TRBD1 for D (5 bases). Germline V lookup: CDR1 SGDLS, CDR2 YYNGEE. V was pared by 4 bases and J by 7 bases, with 15 bases between. This CDR3 region has 15 residues. The CDR3 reads CASSSPRGGNSPLHF. The CDR3 bases are TGTGCCAGCAGCTCCCCGCGGGGCGGAAATTCACCCCTCCACTTT.

The chain combines TRBV5-4 with TRBJ2-1; D is possibly TRBD2 (6 bases). Germline values: CDR1 SGHNT, CDR2 YYREEE (reference sequence). V was pared by 2 bases and J by 4 bases, with 7 bases between. The CDR3 has 13 residues. CDR3 residues: CASSFAGYNEQFF. The CDR3 DNA sequence: TGTGCCAGCAGCTTCGCGGGGTACAATGAGCAGTTCTTC.